The clone carrying this T cell receptor (beta chain) was detected ten times or more. As yet, its antigen is unknown. This record belongs to a study of T cells after yellow fever vaccination. Study-level background: SMART-Seq v4 Ultra Low Input prepared the low-cell-number fractions.

TCRdb re-called the 5' RACE reads through MiXCR, storing one row per CDR3 protein. The profile shows around 140,000 distinct CDR3 sequences, over 7% of them singletons. Study results and limitations: On re-exposure, the response was weaker but peaked faster, at day 5 versus 15. Post-booster repertoires contained most primary-vaccination clones again (about 95% CD4, 88% CD8).

V was shortened by 3 bases and J by 4 bases, with 13 bases between the two germline ends. CDR3 length: 14 residues. The sequence derives from a man aged 30 to 45 who received the YFV17D yellow fever vaccine. Here the sequenced sample was CD4+ T cells sorted from PBMCs, taken 5 days after the yellow fever booster vaccination. V gene TRBV12-3 or TRBV12-4 combines with J gene TRBJ2-7; D may be TRBD2 (7 bases). The CDR3 coding sequence is TGTGCCAGCAGTTTTTGGGGGGGCAGGTACGAGCAGTACTTC. Translation gives CASSFWGGRYEQYF.